A single T cell receptor beta chain is shown here with its context. Its antigen is undetermined. The sample belongs to a study of early T cells in non-severe SARS-CoV-2 infection. At the level of the study: Sequenced material consisted of bulk RNA (from unsorted whole blood), and chains were unpaired.

Separate cDNA molecules each had unique molecular identifiers attached to them. TCRdb fed the 5' RACE reads into MiXCR, producing one record per CDR3 protein. The sample lists tens of thousands of distinct CDR3 sequences, 14% occurring once. Study-level results: The matching step, a VDJdb search, favored anti-spike CD8 responses and missed private and CD4 specificities.

Source material: whole blood. This clonotype originated in an adult who was a healthcare worker with PCR-confirmed SARS-CoV-2 infection or an uninfected control (not recorded which).

For the CDR3, the DNA is TGTGCCAGCAGCCAAGACTCGCAGGGCCGTTTGGAGTTCTTC. Amino acids: CASSQDSQGRLEFF. V is TRBV4-2 and J is TRBJ2-1; tentative D call: TRBD1 (5 bases). This CDR3 has 14 residues. Trimming pared 0 bases from V and 14 bases from J, leaving 17 bases between. Germline V CDR1 and CDR2: LGHNA, YNFKEQ.